This T cell receptor beta chain is from a study of long-term antiretroviral therapy in people with HIV. An immunoSEQ assay, version v3.0, was performed at survey level. TCRdb's table, derived via immunoSEQ multiplex PCR, lists solely in-frame clones and lacks some. Seen here are 13,000 or so clones, 70% to 80% observed once, and the top ten hold more than 13%. Germline-derived CDR1 and CDR2 are GTSNPN and SVGIG (reference sequence). This CDR3 comprises 16 residues. The V end was cut by 2 bases, the J end by 0 bases, with 14 bases between. This clone has only one observation. This sequence joins TRBV30 and TRBJ1-5; perhaps TRBD1 as D (5 bases). This TCR derives from a woman under 30 with HIV. The input for sequencing was unsorted PBMCs, taken 1.3 years after starting antiretroviral therapy. The CDR3 DNA reads TGTGCCTGGAGTTTCGACCCGCAGGGTAGCAATCAGCCCCAGCATTTT. This translates into CAWSFDPQGSNQPQHF.